Shown below are 30 T cell receptor beta chains from a single sample sequenced in a study of CD8 T cells in ankylosing spondylitis. Study-wide findings and caveats: A TCR beta motif of eight highly homologous variants appeared characteristic of ankylosing spondylitis blood.

TCRdb redid the calling of the 5' RACE reads with MiXCR, one entry per CDR3 protein. The sample includes about 220,000 distinct CDR3 sequences, roughly 6.6% of them seen just once. No cognate antigen is known for these TCRs. The sequenced sample consisted of blood, either unsorted or a sorted T cell fraction (not recorded which). The receptor source for this set is a male donor with ankylosing spondylitis.

In its sample, this clonotype was seen many times. CDR3 protein: CSARDGLDQPQHF. CDR3 in DNA: TGCAGTGCTAGAGATGGGCTAGATCAGCCCCAGCATTTT. This rearrangement joins TRBV20-1 to TRBJ1-5; D unresolved. Germline V gives CDR1 DFQATT, CDR2 SNEGSKA (reference sequence). Trimming pared 0 bases from V and 5 bases from J, leaving 8 bases between. This CDR3 region has 13 residues.

This clonotype has ten or more counts. The chain has TRBV4-1 and TRBJ2-7, with 9 bases aligning to TRBD1. CDR1 is MGHRA, CDR2 YSYEKL, per germline. This CDR3 spans 16 amino acids. The trim removed 3 bases at V and 0 bases at J, leaving 6 bases unmatched. This CDR3 is CASSQGTGRPSYEQYF. The CDR3 bases are TGCGCCAGCAGCCAGGGGACAGGGAGGCCCTCCTACGAGCAGTACTTC.

The chain employs TRBV6-5 and TRBJ1-1, with D maybe TRBD1 (5 bases). The germline V and J ends were trimmed by 2 bases and 0 bases, with 10 bases remaining between them. Germline loops: CDR1 MNHEY, CDR2 SVGAGI. The CDR3 loop spans 15 amino acids. CDR3 sequence (DNA): TGTGCCAGCAGTTACGGCGGACACTTGAACACTGAAGCTTTCTTT. Protein: CASSYGGHLNTEAFF.

This clonotype was found many times. The chain couples TRBV27 to TRBJ1-5; D possibly corresponds to TRBD1 (5 bases). The germline V gene has CDR1 MNHEY and CDR2 SMNVEV (reference sequence). V lost 2 bases, J lost 14 bases, and 16 bases lay in between. This CDR3 is built from 13 residues. The chain's CDR3 is CASSLRGGPPKHF. The CDR3 coding sequence is TGTGCCAGCAGTTTAAGGGGCGGACCTCCGAAGCATTTT.

This clonotype has a count of ten or more. This chain connects TRBV14 to TRBJ1-2; unclear D gene. Looked up from germline, CDR1 is SGHDN and CDR2 is FVKESK. CDR3 length: 13 residues. The V gene lost 4 bases and the J gene lost 2 bases, with 8 bases spanning the gap. This CDR3 is CASSPHGNYGYTF. The CDR3 region has the DNA TGTGCCAGCAGCCCCCATGGAAACTATGGCTACACCTTC.

This clonotype was observed at least ten times. At one end, the junction sequence differs from germline, possibly due to a read error. V is TRBV3-1 and J is TRBJ2-1, with 10 bases that match TRBD1. This CDR3 is 15 amino acids long. Germline values: CDR1 LGHDT, CDR2 YNNKEL (reference sequence). The CDR3 bases are TGCGCCAGCAGCCAAGACAGGGGGCGTCTCAATGAGCAGTTCTTC. This translates into CASSQDRGRLNEQFF.

This clonotype was counted ten times or more. The chain couples TRBV29-1 to TRBJ1-1; 7 bases are a match to TRBD1. The germline gives CDR1 SQVTM, CDR2 ANQGSEA. J was trimmed by 4 bases and V by 7 bases; bases with no gene match: 12. The CDR3 length is 14 residues. The CDR3 reads CSAEGAGYRTEAFF. CDR3 sequence (DNA): TGCAGCGCCGAGGGGGCGGGGTACCGCACTGAAGCTTTCTTT.

This clonotype came up a few times. J is TRBJ1-5 and V is TRBV27, with 7 bases that match TRBD1. The CDR3 extends over 18 amino acids. The germline CDR1 and CDR2 sequences are MNHEY and SMNVEV (reference sequence). The J segment lost 0 bases and the V segment lost 7 bases, leaving 15 bases of the junction unmatched. CDR3 coding DNA: TGTGCCAGCACCCCAGAGGGTCCAGGGGGAGATAGCAATCAGCCCCAGCATTTT. Amino acid sequence: CASTPEGPGGDSNQPQHF.

The table lists this clonotype with many counts. The V gene is TRBV6-1, the J gene TRBJ2-3; no clear D. Germline V gives CDR1 MNHNS, CDR2 SASEGT. This CDR3 has 15 amino acids. Trimming took off 5 bases at V and 2 bases at J, with 14 bases between the two ends. DNA of the CDR3: TGTGCCAGCAGTCGCAGTAGCCGGACCACAGATACGCAGTATTTT. Its translation is CASSRSSRTTDTQYF.

This clonotype was detected ten times or more. The chain links TRBV3-1 to TRBJ2-3; D is unclear. CDR1 and CDR2 from the germline V gene are LGHDT and YNNKEL (reference sequence). The V and J ends lost 0 bases and 3 bases respectively, with 7 bases between them. The CDR3 covers 14 residues. CDR3 in amino acids: CASSQEYSTDTQYF. CDR3 bases: TGTGCCAGCAGCCAAGAATACAGTACAGATACGCAGTATTTT.

This clonotype has ten or more counts. The chain couples TRBV13 to TRBJ1-4; 7 nucleotides match TRBD1. The J segment lost 8 bases and the V segment lost 4 bases, leaving 7 bases of the junction unmatched. Germline CDR1 PRHDT, CDR2 FYEKMQ (reference sequence). This CDR3 has 14 residues. The CDR3 DNA sequence: TGTGCCAGCAGCTCCCGACAGGGAAGGGAAAAACTGTTTTTT. Protein product: CASSSRQGREKLFF.

V usage is TRBV4-1 and J usage is TRBJ1-4; D might be TRBD1 (5 bases). Deletions cut 1 base from V and 7 bases from J, with 10 bases between. The CDR3 covers 14 residues. Looked up from germline, CDR1 is MGHRA and CDR2 is YSYEKL. The CDR3 loop reads CASSQVWGSEKLFF. CDR3 sequence (DNA): TGCGCCAGCAGCCAAGTGTGGGGGAGTGAAAAACTGTTTTTT.

This clonotype has ten or more counts. The chain links TRBV4-3 to TRBJ2-1; 12 bases are shared with TRBD2. The CDR3 is 15 amino acids. Germline V gene data show CDR1 as LGHNA and CDR2 as YSLEER. J gave up 7 bases and V 4 bases, and 5 bases lay outside the gene matches. CDR3 in DNA: TGCGCCAGCAGCCTGGGGACTAGCGGGCTAAATGAGCAGTTCTTC. Translating gives CASSLGTSGLNEQFF.

This clonotype appeared many times. This chain connects TRBV27 to TRBJ2-3; 7 bases match TRBD2. The CDR3 is made up of 14 amino acids. J was trimmed by 9 bases and V by 1 base; bases with no gene match: 7. Per germline, CDR1 MNHEY and CDR2 SMNVEV (reference sequence). CDR3 DNA sequence: TGTGCCAGCAGTTTATTCGGGGAGGGGCCAACGCAGTATTTT. Protein product: CASSLFGEGPTQYF.

This clonotype came up a few times. The chain joins TRBV7-9 to TRBJ1-1; D is perhaps TRBD1 (6 bases). From germline, CDR1 is SEHNR and CDR2 FQNEAQ (reference sequence). V shed 7 bases and J shed 3 bases, with 15 bases lying between them. This CDR3 region has 14 residues. The CDR3 DNA reads as TGTGCCAGCACCCCGGGGACACCTCACACTGAAGCTTTCTTT. It yields the protein CASTPGTPHTEAFF.

This clonotype has at least ten counts. The rearrangement links TRBV5-1 to TRBJ2-7; D possibly corresponds to TRBD2 (6 bases). Germline V gene sequence: CDR1 SGHRS, CDR2 YFSETQ. V lost 5 bases to trimming and J lost 2 bases, with 17 bases between them. The CDR3 is 15 residues long. In nucleotides, the CDR3 is TGCGCCAGCAGACGGAGGGAAAGTTGGGCCTACGAGCAGTACTTC. Its translation: CASRRRESWAYEQYF.

The genes are TRBV29-1 and TRBJ2-7; D is uncertain. The CDR3 consists of 12 residues. CDR1 SQVTM and CDR2 ANQGSEA come from the germline V gene. Trimming cost V 3 bases and J 0 bases, with 6 bases left between them. The DNA of the CDR3 is TGCAGCGTTGAGCTCAGCTCCTACGAGCAGTACTTC. Translation gives CSVELSSYEQYF.

This clonotype was seen at least ten times. J is TRBJ1-2 and V is TRBV7-9; D is possibly TRBD1 (6 bases). With 7 bases removed from V and 6 bases from J, the gap between germline ends came to 21 bases. This CDR3 has 15 amino acids. CDR1 SEHNR and CDR2 FQNEAQ come from the germline V gene (reference sequence). In DNA, the CDR3 is TGTGCCAGCACCCTAGCAGGAGGGGGGCGTAATGGCTACACCTTC. This encodes CASTLAGGGRNGYTF.

This clonotype was seen repeatedly, ten times or more. The genes are TRBV28 and TRBJ1-1, with TRBD1 as a possible D gene (5 bases). Germline V gene data show CDR1 as MDHEN and CDR2 as SYDVKM. This CDR3 has 16 amino acids. Between the trimmed V and J ends, which lost 3 bases and 2 bases, there was a span of 16 bases. CDR3 DNA: TGTGCCAGCAGTTTCGGTAGCCGGACACCAAACACTGAAGCTTTCTTT. Protein product: CASSFGSRTPNTEAFF.

This clonotype was counted only a few times. The chain is built from TRBV7-9 and TRBJ2-1; the D is unclear. CDR3 length equals 13 residues. Trimming removed 1 base from V and 8 bases from J, with 9 bases in between. Germline V gene lookup returns CDR1 SEHNR and CDR2 FQNEAQ (reference sequence). CDR3 region: CASSLVPVDEQFF. CDR3 DNA: TGTGCCAGCAGCTTAGTCCCGGTGGATGAGCAGTTCTTC.

This clonotype was seen repeatedly, ten times or more. Mismatch with germline at one junction end may stem from a read error. The chain links TRBV29-1 to TRBJ2-6, with 8 nucleotides matching TRBD1. The CDR3 runs 19 residues. CDR1 is SQVTM, CDR2 ANQGSEA, per germline. In nucleotides, the CDR3 is TGCAGCGTGGAAGGGGTAAGGGACAGGCCATACTCTGGGGCCAACGTCCTGACTTTC. It yields the protein CSVEGVRDRPYSGANVLTF.

This clonotype was seen repeatedly, ten times or more. The rearrangement links TRBV25-1 to TRBJ2-3; no definite D call. The CDR3 spans 14 residues. V lost 5 bases and J lost 1, with 10 bases in between. CDR1 and CDR2 from the germline V gene are MGHDK and SYGVNS. Here the CDR3 DNA reads TGTGCCAGCAGTCAAAAGGACGGCACAGATACGCAGTATTTT. Translating gives CASSQKDGTDTQYF.

This clonotype was seen at least ten times. The chain joins TRBV6-5 to TRBJ2-2; the D is unclear. The CDR3 sequence is 12 residues long. V dropped 4 bases and J dropped 5 bases, with 5 bases sitting between them. The germline V gene has CDR1 MNHEY and CDR2 SVGAGI. The CDR3 loop is CASSFLTGELFF. DNA for the CDR3: TGTGCCAGCAGTTTCCTAACCGGGGAGCTGTTTTTT.

This clonotype was seen at least ten times. The chain employs TRBV24-1 and TRBJ2-3; D not certain. Germline assignment: CDR1 KGHDR and CDR2 SFDVKD. The ends were cut back, 2 bases at V and 0 bases at J, with 11 bases in the middle. This CDR3 is built from 16 residues. The CDR3 region is CATSDYLDPSTDTQYF. The CDR3 DNA follows: TGTGCCACCAGTGATTATTTAGATCCTAGCACAGATACGCAGTATTTT.

This clonotype was found many times. The V and J genes are TRBV4-3 and TRBJ2-2, with a tentative D call TRBD1 (5 bases). In germline, CDR1 is LGHNA, CDR2 YSLEER. Trimming removed 0 bases from V and 7 bases from J, with 15 bases in between. CDR3 length: 16 residues. The CDR3 DNA follows: TGCGCCAGCAGCCAAGAAGGCCCAGGGTACAACGGGGAGCTGTTTTTT. Encoded protein: CASSQEGPGYNGELFF.

In this sample, this clonotype turned up many times. The V and J genes are TRBV5-1 and TRBJ2-7; 7 positions agree with TRBD1. The CDR3 runs 13 residues. CDR1 and CDR2 from the germline V gene are SGHRS and YFSETQ. V lost 4 bases and J lost 6; bases outside the gene matches: 7. CDR3 region: CASSATGTGEQYF. The DNA of the CDR3 is TGCGCCAGCAGCGCGACAGGGACGGGCGAGCAGTACTTC.

This clonotype was detected a few times. V and J are TRBV7-9 and TRBJ1-1, with 7 bases aligning to TRBD1. The germline CDR1 and CDR2 sequences are SEHNR and FQNEAQ (reference sequence). J lost 2 bases, V lost 6 bases, and 9 bases had no gene match. The CDR3 length is 15 residues. The CDR3 spells CASSQGGGPNTEAFF. CDR3 DNA: TGTGCCAGCAGTCAGGGGGGTGGACCCAACACTGAAGCTTTCTTT.

This clonotype has at least ten counts. The gene calls are TRBV6-2 or TRBV6-3 and TRBJ2-4; 7 bases fit TRBD2. Germline CDR1 MNHEY, CDR2 SVGEGT. With V trimmed by 6 bases and J by 11 bases, 16 bases remained unmatched. The CDR3 has 15 residues. CDR3 residues: CASSYPGGLEGVQYF. DNA for the CDR3: TGTGCCAGCAGCTACCCGGGGGGACTTGAGGGAGTTCAGTACTTC.

This clonotype was picked up many times. The V and J genes are TRBV5-1 and TRBJ1-1; 9 nucleotides agree with TRBD1. The CDR3 loop spans 16 amino acids. The junction had 14 bases not matched to a gene; V was cut back by 4 bases and J by 7 bases. CDR1 and CDR2 from the germline V gene are SGHRS and YFSETQ. The DNA of the CDR3 is TGCGCCAGCAGCGGAGGACAGGGACAGGGTAGGTTTGAAGCTTTCTTT. It codes for CASSGGQGQGRFEAFF. The full variable domain, rest sourced from reference TRBV5-1 and TRBJ1-1, is KAGVTQTPRYLIKTRGQQVTLSCSPISGHRSVSWYQQTPGQGLQFLFEYFSETQRNKGNFPGRFSGRQFSNSRSEMNVSTLELGDSALYLCASSGGQGQGRFEAFFGQGTRLTVV.

The chain joins TRBV12-3 or TRBV12-4 to TRBJ2-3, with TRBD1 matching over 10 bases. The length of the CDR3 is 17 residues. Trimming cost V 5 bases and J 2 bases; bases outside gene matches: 10. CDR3 sequence: CASSPRQGALITDTQYF. The CDR3 coding sequence is TGTGCCAGCAGTCCCAGACAGGGGGCGCTAATCACAGATACGCAGTATTTT.